This T cell receptor (beta chain) originates from a study of vaccination and CD4 T cells after COVID-19. Treatment of the sample: approximately 9-day PBMC culture with coronavirus spike peptide pools or control peptides (ViraFEST assay). ViraFEST used peptide pools to expand antigen-specific T cells, then sequenced TCRs. Per-well cultures of roughly 2 million PBMCs received about 10 IU/ml IL-2 and around 9.3 ug/ml peptide pools. Trimming removed 6 bases at V and 1 base at J, with 15 bases between. The V gene's germline CDR1 is MNHEY and CDR2 SMNVEV (reference sequence). The CDR3 spans 15 residues. In the case of this clonotype: What it binds is unknown.

CD4+ T cells that had been cultured provided DNA sequenced with the Oncomine TCR Beta short-read assay. Genomic DNA was taken out of cultured CD4+ T cells by extraction. One entry per CDR3 protein results from TCRdb running MiXCR on the PCR reads. The data show some 16,000 distinct CDR3 sequences, around half seen once. Input material: CD4+ T cells from blood, cultured in vitro. This TCR derives from a human donor who had recovered from COVID-19. J is TRBJ1-1 and V is TRBV27; D is ambiguous. The CDR3 nucleotides are TGTGCCAGCAGCCCTGGGCCCAATAGGAACACTGAAGCTTTCTTT. This gives the protein CASSPGPNRNTEAFF.